This paragraph reports one TCR beta chain. The specificity of this receptor is unknown. No much larger clone exists at a distance of one base, and base qualities are not known. This entry comes from a study of blood T cells in healthy people across ages (dated by TCRdb to between 2015 and 2016). For the study in its entirety: In model experiments, template switching captured about one uniquely barcoded TCR beta cDNA molecule for every two T cells. Age-related changes in TCR beta repertoire diversity were measured in the study by deep sequencing normalized with unique cDNA molecular identifiers. Four age groups were formed from the donors: young (average roughly 16 years), middle-aged (roughly 38), aged (62) and long-lived (less than 85). Donors of different ages were randomly distributed across sequencing lanes to avoid experimental bias. Two additional independent replicas of 1 million unique cDNA reads from the same blood draw were analyzed for two donors (one aged 18 to 30 and one aged 80 or older). Here is what the overall study found, with its caveats: Compared with the aged group, the long-lived group had more naive CD4+ T cells, fewer expanded clones and increased TCR diversity, suggesting age selection. Because profiling used bulk unsorted PBMCs, naive and antigen-experienced compartments could not be compared conclusively. Total diversity estimates from one million sequenced T cells were considered lower bounds and underestimates. As age increased, observed TCR beta diversity per million T cells dropped in a roughly linear way, and a significant reduction was already evident by age about 40. Observed TCR beta diversity correlated strongly with the percentage of naive T cells measured by flow cytometry. Because donor CMV infection status was unknown, age-related changes in expanded clonotypes were potentially confounded.

Taken from the germline V gene, the CDR1 and CDR2 loops are SQVTM and ANQGSEA. Counted from cysteine to phenylalanine, this CDR3 has 15 amino acids. The read is trimmed to its CDR3 DNA, 45 bases read in frame from base 1. V was cut back by 3 bases and J by 2 bases, leaving a gap of 13 bases between them. The 39 donors, aged roughly 6 to 90 years, were systemically healthy Caucasian individuals from Russia. Each donor gave ten milliliters of peripheral blood, collected into EDTA-treated Vacutainer tubes. PBMCs were isolated by Ficoll-Paque density-gradient centrifugation, with at least 6.5 million obtained per sample. Trizol reagent was used to extract total RNA from the PBMCs, yielding at least 6 micrograms per sample. For every donor, an aliquot of PBMCs went through flow cytometry to measure the percentages of naive CD45RAhigh/CD27high T cells. Receptors were amplified or captured by 5' RACE. Sequencing was carried out with an Illumina HiSeq 2500. A second PCR of about 7 to 12 cycles was run with a J-beta primer mix and a sample-barcoded 5' primer. A template-switch 5' adaptor carrying 12 random nucleotides introduced a unique molecular identifier onto each TCR beta cDNA molecule. Each sample yielded at least 3 million CDR3-containing paired-end reads. First-strand cDNA synthesis was performed from all RNA using the Mint cDNA synthesis kit, with priming by a TRBC-specific oligonucleotide. Following uracil-DNA glycosylase treatment, all cDNA underwent a first 18-cycle PCR with the universal primers M1SS and BC2_uni_R. The study's processing was this. For normalization, 1 million high-quality reads were randomly selected from each sample, with every read carrying a distinct molecular identifier. Reads sharing molecular identifiers were discarded rather than binned into consensus sequences. MiTCR, with a Q25 quality threshold and the strictest error-elimination algorithm, was used for CDR3 identification, clonotype clustering and error correction. A nonparametric unseen species model with Euler transformation was used to estimate a lower bound on total TCR beta diversity. In TCRdb, the public reads were trimmed at Q25 with fastp and aligned with MiXCR, with productive beta chains retained. CDR3 protein duplicates are merged, each entry listing the most common genes and DNA. TCRdb, not the original authors, processed these V and J calls. The sample table holds over 1,300,000 distinct CDR3 sequences, of which around 59% were seen once. Of the sample, over 5% is held by the ten largest clones.

The rearranged segments are TRBV29-1 and TRBJ1-4; perhaps TRBD1 is the D gene, with 5 bases matching. This receptor was obtained from a man between 18 and 35 years old in good health. The sequenced material came from blood. The DNA sequence is given as TGCAGCGTTGAGTATGGGGCGTCGACTAATGAAAAACTGTTTTTT. Protein translation: CSVEYGASTNEKLFF.